One TCR beta chain is described in this entry. The CDR3 totals 14 residues. CDR1 and CDR2 (germline): SGHRS, YFSETQ. Healthy individuals who donated bone marrow served as the donors. This sample was included in a study of cytomegalovirus exposure and HLA in healthy donors. Study details: A prior study identified 117 million unique TCR beta sequences from about 180 million T cells.

This PCR relied on a set of 60 Vbeta primers and 13 Jbeta primers. TCRdb's copy holds only in-frame clones and misses some; the assay was immunoSEQ multiplex PCR. Among approximately 150,000 clones listed, 65% to 80% were seen once. The clonotype originates from a woman between 40 and 55 years old in good health and CMV-seropositive. The chain recombines TRBV5-1 with TRBJ2-5, with a possible D match to TRBD2 (6 bases). The J call may be in error: the DNA end matches TRBJ2-7 better. The sample comprised PBMCs. The CDR3 sequence is CASSFRGDSYEQYF. The CDR3 DNA reads TGCGCCAGCAGCTTCCGCGGGGATTCCTACGAGCAGTACTTC.